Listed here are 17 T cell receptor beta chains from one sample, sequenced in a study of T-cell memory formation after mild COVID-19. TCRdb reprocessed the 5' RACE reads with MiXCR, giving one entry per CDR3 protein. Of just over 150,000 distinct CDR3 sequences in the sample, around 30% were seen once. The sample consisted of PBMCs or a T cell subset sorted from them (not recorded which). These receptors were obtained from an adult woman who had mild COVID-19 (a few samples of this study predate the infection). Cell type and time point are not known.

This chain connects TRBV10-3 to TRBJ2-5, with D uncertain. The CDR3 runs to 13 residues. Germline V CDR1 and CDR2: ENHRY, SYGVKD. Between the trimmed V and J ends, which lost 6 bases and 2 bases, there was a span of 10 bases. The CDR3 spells CAISPGLQETQYF. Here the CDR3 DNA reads TGTGCCATCAGCCCCGGGCTACAAGAGACCCAGTACTTC.

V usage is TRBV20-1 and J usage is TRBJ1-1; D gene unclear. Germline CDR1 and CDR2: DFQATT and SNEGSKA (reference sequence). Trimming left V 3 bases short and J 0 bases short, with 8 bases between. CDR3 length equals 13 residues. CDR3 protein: CSARGRMNTEAFF. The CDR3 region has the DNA TGCAGTGCTAGGGGGAGGATGAACACTGAAGCTTTCTTT.

This chain's CDR3 is CASSLGARGYEQYF. CDR3 nucleotide sequence: TGCGCCAGCAGCTTGGGGGCAAGGGGCTACGAGCAGTACTTC. V gene TRBV5-1 combines with J gene TRBJ2-7, with TRBD1 as a possible D gene (5 bases). Germline CDR1 and CDR2: SGHRS and YFSETQ. Trimming left V 0 bases short and J 3 bases short, with 10 bases between. The CDR3 runs to 14 residues.

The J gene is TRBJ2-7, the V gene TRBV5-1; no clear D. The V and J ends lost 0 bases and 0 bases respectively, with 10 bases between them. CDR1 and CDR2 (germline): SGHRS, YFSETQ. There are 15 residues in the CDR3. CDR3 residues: CASSLDPGNSYEQYF. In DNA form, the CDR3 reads TGCGCCAGCAGCTTGGATCCGGGTAACTCCTACGAGCAGTACTTC.

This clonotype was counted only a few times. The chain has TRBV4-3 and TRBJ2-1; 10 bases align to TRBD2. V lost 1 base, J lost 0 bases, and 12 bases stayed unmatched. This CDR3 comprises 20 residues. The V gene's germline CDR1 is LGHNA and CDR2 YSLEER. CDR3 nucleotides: TGCGCCAGCAGCCAAGCCCTCGCGACTAGCGGGCCTTACTCCTACAATGAGCAGTTCTTC. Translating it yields CASSQALATSGPYSYNEQFF.

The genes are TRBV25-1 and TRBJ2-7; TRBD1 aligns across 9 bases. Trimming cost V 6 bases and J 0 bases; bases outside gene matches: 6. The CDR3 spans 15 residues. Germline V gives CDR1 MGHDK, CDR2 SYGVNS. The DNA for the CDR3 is TGTGCCAGCAGCGCCGGACAGGGGCCCTCCTACGAGCAGTACTTC. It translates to CASSAGQGPSYEQYF.

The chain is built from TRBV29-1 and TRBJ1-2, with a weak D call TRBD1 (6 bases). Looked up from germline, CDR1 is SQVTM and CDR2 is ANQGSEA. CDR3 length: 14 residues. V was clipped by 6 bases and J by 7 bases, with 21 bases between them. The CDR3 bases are TGCAGCGTGATTAGGCAGACAGGCGTTGGTGGCTACACCTTC. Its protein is CSVIRQTGVGGYTF.

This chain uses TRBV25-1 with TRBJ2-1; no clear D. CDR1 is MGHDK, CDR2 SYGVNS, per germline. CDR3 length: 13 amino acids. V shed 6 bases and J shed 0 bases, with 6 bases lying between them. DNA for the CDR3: TGTGCCAGCAGAGAGAGCTCCTACAATGAGCAGTTCTTC. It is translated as CASRESSYNEQFF.

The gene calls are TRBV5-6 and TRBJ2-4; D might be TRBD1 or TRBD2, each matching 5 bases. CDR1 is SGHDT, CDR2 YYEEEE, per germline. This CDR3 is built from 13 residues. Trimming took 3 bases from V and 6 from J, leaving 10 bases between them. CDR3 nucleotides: TGTGCCAGCAGCTGGGACCCCCGAAACATTCAGTACTTC. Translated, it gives CASSWDPRNIQYF.

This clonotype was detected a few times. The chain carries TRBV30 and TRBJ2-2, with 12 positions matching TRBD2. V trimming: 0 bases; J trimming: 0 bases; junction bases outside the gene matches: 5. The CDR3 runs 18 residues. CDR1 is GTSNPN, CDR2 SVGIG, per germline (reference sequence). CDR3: CAWSVSRTSGTNTGELFF. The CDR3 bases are TGTGCCTGGAGTGTATCCCGGACTAGCGGGACGAACACCGGGGAGCTGTTTTTT.

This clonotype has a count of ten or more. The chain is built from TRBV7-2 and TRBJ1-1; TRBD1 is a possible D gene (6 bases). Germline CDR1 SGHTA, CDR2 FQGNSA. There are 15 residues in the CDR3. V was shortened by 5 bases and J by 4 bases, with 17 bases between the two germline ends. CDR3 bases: TGTGCCAGCAGCAATCCGCGGGTAGGGGGCACTGAAGCTTTCTTT. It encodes CASSNPRVGGTEAFF.

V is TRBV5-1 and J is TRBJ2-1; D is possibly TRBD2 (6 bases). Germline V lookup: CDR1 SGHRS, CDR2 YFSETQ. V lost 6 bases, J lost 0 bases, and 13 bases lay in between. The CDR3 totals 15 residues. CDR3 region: CASTPGDSSYNEQFF. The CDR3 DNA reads TGCGCCAGCACCCCGGGGGATAGCTCCTACAATGAGCAGTTCTTC.

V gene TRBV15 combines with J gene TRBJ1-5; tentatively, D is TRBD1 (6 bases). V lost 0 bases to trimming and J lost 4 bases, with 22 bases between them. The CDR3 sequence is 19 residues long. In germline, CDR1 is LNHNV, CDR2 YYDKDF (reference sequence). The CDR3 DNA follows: TGTGCCACCAGCAGAGATCTTCGCGGACAGAGCAACAAGAATCAGCCCCAGCATTTT. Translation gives CATSRDLRGQSNKNQPQHF.

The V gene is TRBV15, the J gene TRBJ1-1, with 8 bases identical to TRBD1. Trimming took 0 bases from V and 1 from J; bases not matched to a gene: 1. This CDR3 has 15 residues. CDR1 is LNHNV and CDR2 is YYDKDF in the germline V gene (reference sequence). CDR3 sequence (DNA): TGTGCCACCAGCAGAGATCAGGGGGCGAACACTGAAGCTTTCTTT. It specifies CATSRDQGANTEAFF.

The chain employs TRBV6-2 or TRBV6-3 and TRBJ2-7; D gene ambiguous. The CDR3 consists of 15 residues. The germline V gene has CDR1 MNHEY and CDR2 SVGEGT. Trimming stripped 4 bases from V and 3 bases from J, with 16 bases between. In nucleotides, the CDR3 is TGTGCCAGCAGTTCTTCAGGTCAATATTACTACGAGCAGTACTTC. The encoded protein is CASSSSGQYYYEQYF.

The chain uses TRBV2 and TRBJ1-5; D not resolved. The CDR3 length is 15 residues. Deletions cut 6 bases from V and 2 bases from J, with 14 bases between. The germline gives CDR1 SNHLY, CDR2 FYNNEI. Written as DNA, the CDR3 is TGTGCCAGCAGCCCCCTGGGATCGGGCAATCAGCCCCAGCATTTT. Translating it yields CASSPLGSGNQPQHF.

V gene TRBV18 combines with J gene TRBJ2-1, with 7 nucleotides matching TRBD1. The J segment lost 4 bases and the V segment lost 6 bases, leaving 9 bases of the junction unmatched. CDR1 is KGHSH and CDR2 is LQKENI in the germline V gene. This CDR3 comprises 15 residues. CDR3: CASSPDRDGYNEQFF. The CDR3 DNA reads TGTGCCAGCTCTCCCGACAGGGACGGATACAATGAGCAGTTCTTC.